These 4 T cell receptor beta chains originate from one sample sequenced in a study of breast tumors, draining lymph nodes, adjacent tissues. Using its own MiXCR run on the multiplex PCR reads, TCRdb lists one record per CDR3 protein. The table includes nearly 110,000 distinct CDR3 sequences, 30% detected once. Breast cancer patients provided tissue from their axillary draining lymph nodes. Input material: axillary lymph node tissue. These receptors were collected from a female donor with breast cancer. Some clones in this sample may be carry-over from other donors' samples.

In regard to this clonotype: A read error may explain this, as a much larger clone is one base away. V usage is TRBV6-1 and J usage is TRBJ2-3; D not resolved. V shed 5 bases and J shed 0 bases, with 6 bases lying between them. The CDR3 runs to 13 residues. The germline V gene has CDR1 MNHNS and CDR2 SASEGT. As DNA, the CDR3 is TGTGCCAGCAGTCGGATCAGCACAGATACGCAGTATTTT. This translates into CASSRISTDTQYF.

This clonotype was recorded many times. V and J are TRBV29-1 and TRBJ2-1; 7 bases fit TRBD2. The CDR3 is made up of 14 amino acids. The junction had 11 bases not matched to a gene; V was cut back by 6 bases and J by 6 bases. CDR1 is SQVTM and CDR2 is ANQGSEA in the germline V gene. The CDR3 DNA reads as TGCAGCGTCAGGAGGGGCGGGAGCGGCAATGAGCAGTTCTTC. Its translation: CSVRRGGSGNEQFF.

This clonotype was counted only a few times. Given the absence of the conserved phenylalanine or tryptophan at the CDR3 end, a read error is likely. The chain recombines TRBV25-1 with TRBJ2-2; the match to TRBD1 covers 7 bases. The CDR3 totals 12 residues. Per germline, CDR1 MGHDK and CDR2 SYGVNS. Losses at the gene ends were 6 bases for V and 6 bases for J; bases not matched to a gene: 1. The CDR3 here is CASSQGAGELFS. CDR3 bases: TGTGCCAGCAGCCAGGGGGCCGGGGAGCTGTTTTCT.

This clonotype was detected once. The chain uses TRBV7-9 and TRBJ2-5, with D unclear. The ends were cut back, 4 bases at V and 4 bases at J, with 13 bases in the middle. Germline CDR1 SEHNR, CDR2 FQNEAQ (reference sequence). The CDR3 length is 14 residues. The CDR3 here is CASSSLRLRETQYF. CDR3 DNA sequence: TGTGCCAGCAGCTCTCTGAGGCTTCGAGAGACCCAGTACTTC.